The following is a T cell receptor (beta chain) sequence with its context. The data are from a study of blood T cell repertoires in COVID-19. The CDR3 is 14 residues long. The ends were cut back, 5 bases at V and 2 bases at J, with 11 bases in the middle. Looked up from germline, CDR1 is LNHDA and CDR2 is SQIVND (reference sequence). Here immunoSEQ multiplex PCR was the method, and the copy in TCRdb shows in-frame clones only, minus some. Of about 150,000 clones listed, just over 85% were seen once; the top ten hold 3% to 4%. This receptor was obtained from a man between 65 and 80 years old with acute or convalescent COVID-19. Sequencing was performed on peripheral blood. This rearrangement joins TRBV19 to TRBJ2-3; D call uncertain. The CDR3 nucleotides read TGTGCCAGTAGTGAAAACGGTTACACAGATACGCAGTATTTT. This encodes CASSENGYTDTQYF.